One and the same sample provided the 2 T cell receptor beta chains below, sequenced in a study of T cells in Graves' hyperthyroidism and ophthalmopathy. There were TCR beta CDR3 regions amplified from RNA transcripts. HTBI primers drove first-round RT-PCR of the TCR CDR3. Each CDR3 protein is one row after TCRdb ran MiXCR on the multiplex PCR reads. The data contain about 690,000 distinct CDR3 sequences, approximately 15% of them singletons. Source material: blood. Receptors originate from a man aged 50-59 years with Graves' hyperthyroidism.

This clonotype has at least ten counts. The V call is TRBV27, the J call TRBJ2-7, with D hard to call. Germline loops: CDR1 MNHEY, CDR2 SMNVEV (reference sequence). V was shortened by 5 bases and J by 1 base, with 9 bases between the two germline ends. The CDR3 spans 13 residues. CDR3 sequence (DNA): TGTGCCAGCAGTAAGGACGGATCCTACGAGCAGTACTTC. This translates into CASSKDGSYEQYF.

The sample holds many counts of this clonotype. The chain recombines TRBV2 with TRBJ1-1; D ambiguous. CDR3 length: 13 residues. V lost 7 bases and J lost 0, with 9 bases in between. Germline CDR1 is SNHLY and CDR2 is FYNNEI. The CDR3 DNA follows: TGTGCCAGCACTTCCCAGGTGAACACTGAAGCTTTCTTT. Its protein is CASTSQVNTEAFF. Looking up the rest from reference TRBV2 and TRBJ1-1 gives the full variable domain: EPEVTQTPSHQVTQMGQEVILRCVPISNHLYFYWYRQILGQKVEFLVSFYNNEISEKSEIFDDQFSVERPDGSNFTLKIRSTKLEDSAMYFCASTSQVNTEAFFGQGTRLTVV.